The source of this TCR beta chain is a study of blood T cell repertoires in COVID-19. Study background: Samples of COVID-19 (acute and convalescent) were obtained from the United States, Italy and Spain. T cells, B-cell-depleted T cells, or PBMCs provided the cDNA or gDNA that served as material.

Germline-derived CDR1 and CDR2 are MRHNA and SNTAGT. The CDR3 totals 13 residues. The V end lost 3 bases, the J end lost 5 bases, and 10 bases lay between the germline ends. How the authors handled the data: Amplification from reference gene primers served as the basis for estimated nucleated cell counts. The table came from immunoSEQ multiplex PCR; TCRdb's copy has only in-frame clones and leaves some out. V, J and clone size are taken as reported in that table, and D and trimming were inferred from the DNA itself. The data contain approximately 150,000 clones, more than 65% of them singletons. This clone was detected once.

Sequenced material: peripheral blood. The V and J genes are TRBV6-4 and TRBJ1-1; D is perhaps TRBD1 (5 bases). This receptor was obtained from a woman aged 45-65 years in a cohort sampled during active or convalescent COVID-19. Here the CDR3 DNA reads TGTGCCAGCAGTGAGTCCGGGGGAACTGAAGCTTTCTTT. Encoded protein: CASSESGGTEAFF.